The clone carrying this T cell receptor (beta chain) appeared a few times. Antigen: not known. The germline V and J ends were trimmed by 6 bases and 8 bases, with 13 bases remaining between them. This CDR3 has 13 amino acids. Germline V CDR1 and CDR2: MGHDK, SYGVNS. These data are taken from a study of beta chain features in type 1 diabetes. Overall study findings and caveats: In all four CD4+ subsets, TCRB CDR3 length was significantly, moderately reduced in type 1 diabetes.

Expressed TCRB transcripts got sequenced, as all isolated RNA was reverse transcribed. The protocol was immunoSEQ multiplex PCR, while the TCRdb copy is restricted to in-frame clones and leaves out a portion. The sample lists roughly 150,000 clones, almost 8% seen once, with roughly 0.5% in the top ten. Sequencing was done on a sample of central memory CD4+ T cells from blood. This TCR came from a man aged 18 to 29 with type 1 diabetes. J is TRBJ1-4 and V is TRBV25-1; tentatively, D is TRBD1 (6 bases). CDR3 loop: CASRTGFGEKLFF. The CDR3 bases are TGTGCCAGCAGGACAGGCTTCGGGGAAAAACTGTTTTTT.